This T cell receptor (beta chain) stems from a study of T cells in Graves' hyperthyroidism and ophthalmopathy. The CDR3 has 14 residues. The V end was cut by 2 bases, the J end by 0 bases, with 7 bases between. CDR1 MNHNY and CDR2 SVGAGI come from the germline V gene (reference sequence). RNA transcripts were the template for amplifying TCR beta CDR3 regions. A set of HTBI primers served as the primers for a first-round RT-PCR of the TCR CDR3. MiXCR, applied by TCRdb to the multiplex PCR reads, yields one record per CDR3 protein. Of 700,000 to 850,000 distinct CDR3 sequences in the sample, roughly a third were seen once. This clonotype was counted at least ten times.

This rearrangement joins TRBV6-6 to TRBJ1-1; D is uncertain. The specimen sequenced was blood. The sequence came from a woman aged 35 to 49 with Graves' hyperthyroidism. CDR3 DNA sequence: TGTGCCAGCAGTTACGCAGATATGAACACTGAAGCTTTCTTT. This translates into CASSYADMNTEAFF.